This T cell receptor (beta chain) was obtained from a study of CD8 T cells in ankylosing spondylitis. Findings and limits, study-wide: Ankylosing spondylitis blood appeared to be characterized by a TCR beta motif of eight highly homologous variants. Before this, some motif variants had been reported in reactive arthritis synovial fluid and blood. Reportedly, matched ankylosing spondylitis synovial fluid was significantly enriched for disease-linked clones. Disease-linked clones displayed a CD8+ phenotype and appeared relatively rarely in peripheral blood.

MiXCR, run by TCRdb on the 5' RACE reads, gives a single entry per CDR3 protein. The table has approximately 520,000 distinct CDR3 sequences, about 5.2% seen once; the top ten hold under 4.5%. This clonotype was counted ten times or more. Its antigen is not known. The receptor comes from a male donor with ankylosing spondylitis. What was sequenced was blood, either unsorted or a sorted T cell fraction (not recorded which).

CDR3: CASGGTEAFF. The CDR3 DNA reads TGTGCCAGCGGTGGGACAGAAGCTTTCTTT. The chain uses TRBV7-9 and TRBJ1-1; D perhaps matches TRBD1 (6 bases). This CDR3 has 10 residues. Between the trimmed V and J ends, which lost 8 bases and 8 bases, there was a span of 9 bases. Germline V gives CDR1 SEHNR, CDR2 FQNEAQ (reference sequence).